This entry lists 11 T cell receptor beta chains sequenced from one sample in a study of PD-1 blockade in classical Hodgkin lymphoma. Every one of the patients relapsed after autologous stem cell transplantation (brentuximab vedotin exposure was variable). Using immunoSEQ multiplex PCR, the repertoire was profiled, and TCRdb retains in-frame clones only, with some absent. The data contain approximately 100,000 clones, around 89% of them seen just once; the ten biggest clones take up 6.5% to 7.5%. This sample comprised peripheral blood mononuclear cells (PBMCs), obtained before the second cycle of nivolumab. These receptors were collected from a human donor with classical Hodgkin lymphoma.

The V call is TRBV6-5, the J call TRBJ1-1; D ambiguous. This CDR3 has 15 amino acids. Germline assignment: CDR1 MNHEY and CDR2 SVGAGI. V dropped 1 base and J dropped 0 bases, with 9 bases sitting between them. The DNA of the CDR3 is TGTGCCAGCAGTTACTATGCAGGTATGAACACTGAAGCTTTCTTT. Its protein is CASSYYAGMNTEAFF.

By share, this clone ranks as medium-sized. The rearrangement uses TRBV9 and TRBJ1-2; the D is unclear. The V gene lost 2 bases and the J gene lost 3 bases, with 14 bases spanning the gap. The CDR3 extends over 15 amino acids. Germline assignment: CDR1 SGDLS and CDR2 YYNGEE. CDR3 amino acids: CASSVFFGPDYGYTF. DNA of the CDR3: TGTGCCAGCAGCGTCTTTTTCGGGCCCGACTATGGCTACACCTTC.

The CDR3 nucleotides read TGTGCCTGGAACTTGGACATCTCTGGAAACACCATATATTTT. Protein sequence: CAWNLDISGNTIYF. This chain links TRBV30 with TRBJ1-3, with D possibly TRBD1 on 5 matching bases. Germline CDR1 reads GTSNPN; CDR2 reads SVGIG (reference sequence). V lost 4 bases, J lost 0 bases, and 10 bases lay in between. This CDR3 region has 14 residues.

The gene calls are TRBV29-1 and TRBJ1-1; D might be TRBD1 (5 bases). The V end lost 3 bases, the J end lost 11 bases, and 13 bases lay between the germline ends. This CDR3 spans 11 amino acids. Germline V gene lookup returns CDR1 SQVTM and CDR2 ANQGSEA. The CDR3 region is CSVDTGSVAFF. CDR3 nucleotide sequence: TGCAGCGTTGACACAGGATCAGTTGCTTTCTTT.

V and J are TRBV1 and TRBJ2-5; the table's D call of TRBD1 was not tested on the DNA. TRBV1 is a listed pseudogene. The CDR3 extends over 15 amino acids. DNA of the CDR3: TGCACCAGCAGCCAAGCCCTGGGGCCGGTGGAGACCCAGTACTTC. Encoded protein: CTSSQALGPVETQYF.

The chain recombines TRBV7-8 with TRBJ1-3; no definite D call. Deletions cut 5 bases from V and 4 bases from J, with 21 bases between. The germline V gene encodes CDR1 SGHVS and CDR2 FQNEAQ. This CDR3 comprises 17 residues. The CDR3: CASSLVRLPSRGNTIYF. The CDR3, as DNA: TGTGCCAGCAGCCTGGTTCGACTGCCATCGAGGGGAAACACCATATATTTT.

The V call is TRBV19, the J call TRBJ1-2, with TRBD1 as a possible D gene (6 bases). Germline V gene lookup returns CDR1 LNHDA and CDR2 SQIVND (reference sequence). Deletions cut 4 bases from V and 3 bases from J, with 15 bases between. The CDR3 runs to 15 residues. CDR3 sequence reads: CASSTPRQADYGYTF. The CDR3 region has the DNA TGTGCCAGTAGTACCCCGCGACAGGCGGACTATGGCTACACCTTC. Supplemented by reference TRBV19 and TRBJ1-2, the full variable domain reads DGGITQSPKYLFRKEGQNVTLSCEQNLNHDAMYWYRQDPGQGLRLIYYSQIVNDFQKGDIAEGYSVSREKKESFPLTVTSAQKNPTAFYLCASSTPRQADYGYTFGSGTRLTVV.

V gene TRBV7-9 combines with J gene TRBJ2-1; D possibly matches TRBD1 or TRBD2 (5 bases each). Germline V gene lookup returns CDR1 SEHNR and CDR2 FQNEAQ (reference sequence). V shed 10 bases and J shed 7 bases, with 14 bases lying between them. This CDR3 is 12 amino acids long. The CDR3 DNA reads as TGTGCCACCGTTAAAGAGGGGAATGAGCAGTTCTTC. It encodes CATVKEGNEQFF.

The rearrangement links TRBV28 to TRBJ2-3, with 10 nucleotides matching TRBD2. Unmatched junction bases numbered 5, after V lost 10 bases and J lost 1 base. The CDR3 has 14 amino acids. The germline V gene encodes CDR1 MDHEN and CDR2 SYDVKM. In DNA, the CDR3 is TGTGCCACCAGCGGGGGGGCGGGCACAGATACGCAGTATTTT. Translated, it gives CATSGGAGTDTQYF.

In its sample, this clone was seen once. The chain links TRBV30 to TRBJ1-1; D gene unclear. The CDR3 runs to 13 residues. Germline V gene data show CDR1 as GTSNPN and CDR2 as SVGIG (reference sequence). V dropped 4 bases and J dropped 4 bases, with 13 bases sitting between them. CDR3 protein: CAWKLDASTEAFF. The CDR3 DNA is TGTGCCTGGAAGCTGGACGCGAGCACTGAAGCTTTCTTT.

The chain recombines TRBV9 with TRBJ1-1, with 7 bases fitting TRBD1. The CDR3 spans 16 residues. Germline V gene lookup returns CDR1 SGDLS and CDR2 YYNGEE. Unmatched junction bases numbered 8, after V lost 3 bases and J lost 0 bases. CDR3 bases: TGTGCCAGCAGCGAAGGGACAGACAGAATGAACACTGAAGCTTTCTTT. It encodes CASSEGTDRMNTEAFF.